This T cell receptor (beta chain) was captured in a study of blood T cell repertoires in COVID-19 (TCRdb year 2020). With respect to the entire study: The collaborator samples originated in the United States, Italy and Spain and spanned the acute and convalescent phases of COVID-19. The material from the prospective study consisted of cDNA or gDNA derived from T cells, B-cell-depleted T cells, or PBMCs. Deeply sampled blood TCRbeta repertoires from subjects exposed to, actively infected with, or recovered from COVID-19 were included in the dataset. A freely available public database, intended as a resource for researchers studying the immune response to SARS-CoV-2, is where the repertoires were released. The samples were drawn from two sources: the first 160 participants of the ongoing ImmuneRACE study, and 1,200 or so subjects contributed by 6 global collaborators. Nearly every sample came with metadata listing a de-identified subject ID, COVID-19 status, age in years and sex. HLA class I and class II types, where available, came from metadata supplied by the sample provider rather than from assay-based typing.

As to this clone: What this receptor recognizes is not known. Base quality data are lacking; no much larger clone is found one base away.

Each collaborating institution followed its own protocols to collect whole blood in K2EDTA tubes. For TCRbeta analysis, collaborators shipped samples as frozen whole blood, isolated PBMCs, or DNA extracted from either of those sample types. What the work shows at the level of the full study, not this receptor alone: How much clinical and demographic metadata was included differed by source and by participant, and the metadata was provided uncurated.

The immunoSEQ Assay, a bias-controlled multiplex PCR, was used to amplify TCRbeta CDR3 regions from genomic DNA. As for the authors' bioinformatics: The number of nucleated cells in each sample was estimated by amplification of reference gene primers within the assay. Sequence reads were collapsed and filtered to measure the absolute abundance of every unique TCRbeta CDR3 rearrangement. Productive Simpson clonality was computed per sample as the square root of Simpson's diversity index over productive rearrangements. The immuneACCESS repertoire file appears here via TCRdb, limited to in-frame rearrangements. These files lack a portion of the clones; in checked studies, under half of the deficit traces to unresolved V genes, and the cause of the others is not known. V, J and clone size reflect that table, while D and trimming were determined from the DNA. The sample data list around 97,000 clones, and approximately 82% of these were observed just once. The top ten clonotypes cover around 9.3% of the sample.

Sequences SEHNR (CDR1) and FQNEAQ (CDR2) are obtained from the germline V gene (reference sequence). The CDR3 starts with the cysteine, ends with the phenylalanine, and has 14 residues. The read is trimmed to its CDR3 DNA, 42 bases read in frame from base 1. Trimming leaves V shorter by 5 bases and J shorter by 13 bases, with the junction holding 9 bases beyond the gene matches. The chain uses TRBV7-9 and TRBJ1-6, and 9 junctional nucleotides match TRBD1. This TCR came from a man aged 65 to 85 with acute or convalescent COVID-19. Sequencing input: peripheral blood. The DNA reads TGTGCCAGCAGCCAACCGGGACAGGGAGTTCCCCTCCACTTT. The translation is CASSQPGQGVPLHF.